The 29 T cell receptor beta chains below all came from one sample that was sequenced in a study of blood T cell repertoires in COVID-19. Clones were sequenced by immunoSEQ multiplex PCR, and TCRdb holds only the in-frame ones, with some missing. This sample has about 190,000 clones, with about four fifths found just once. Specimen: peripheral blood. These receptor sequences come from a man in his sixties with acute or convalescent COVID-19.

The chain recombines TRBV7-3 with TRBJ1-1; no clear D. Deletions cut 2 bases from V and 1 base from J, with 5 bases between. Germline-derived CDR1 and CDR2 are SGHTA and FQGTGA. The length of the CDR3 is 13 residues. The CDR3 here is CASSLSGNTEAFF. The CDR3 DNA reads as TGTGCCAGCAGCTTATCGGGGAACACTGAAGCTTTCTTT.

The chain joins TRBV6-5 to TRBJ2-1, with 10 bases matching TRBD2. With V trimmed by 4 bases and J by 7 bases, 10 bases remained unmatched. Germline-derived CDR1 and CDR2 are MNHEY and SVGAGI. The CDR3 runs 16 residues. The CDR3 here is CASSSPLTSGDNEQFF. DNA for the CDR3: TGTGCCAGCAGTTCCCCACTTACTAGCGGGGATAATGAGCAGTTCTTC.

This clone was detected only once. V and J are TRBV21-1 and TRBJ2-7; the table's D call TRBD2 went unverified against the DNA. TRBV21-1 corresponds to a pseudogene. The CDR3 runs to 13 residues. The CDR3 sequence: CASSKVVTGEQYF. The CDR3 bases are TGTGCCAGCAGCAAAGTAGTGACGGGCGAGCAGTACTTC.

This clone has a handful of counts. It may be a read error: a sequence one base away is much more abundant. In DNA form, the CDR3 reads TGTGCCAGCAGCGGGGATAGCAATCAGCCCCAGCATTTT. Amino acid sequence: CASSGDSNQPQHF. The chain carries TRBV2 and TRBJ1-5, with unresolved D. This CDR3 is built from 13 residues. Germline V CDR1 and CDR2: SNHLY, FYNNEI. V gave up 6 bases and J gave up 0 bases, with 6 bases separating them.

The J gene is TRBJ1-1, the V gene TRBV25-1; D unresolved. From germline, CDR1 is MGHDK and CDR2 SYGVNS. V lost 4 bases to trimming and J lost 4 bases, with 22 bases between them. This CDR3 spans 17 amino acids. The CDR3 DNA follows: TGTGCCAGCAGTGTTCACGGGAAGGGAGGGTATTTCACTGAAGCTTTCTTT. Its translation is CASSVHGKGGYFTEAFF.

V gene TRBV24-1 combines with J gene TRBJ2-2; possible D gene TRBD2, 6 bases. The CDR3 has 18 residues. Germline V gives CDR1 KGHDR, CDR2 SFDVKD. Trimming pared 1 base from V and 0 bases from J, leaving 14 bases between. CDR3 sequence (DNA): TGTGCCACCAGTGATTTAGGAGGGGTGGCAGCGAACACCGGGGAGCTGTTTTTT. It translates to CATSDLGGVAANTGELFF.

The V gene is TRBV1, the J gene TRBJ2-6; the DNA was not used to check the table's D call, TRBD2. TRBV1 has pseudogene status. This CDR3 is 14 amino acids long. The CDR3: CTSILATSANVLTF. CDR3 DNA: TGCACCAGCATACTAGCGACCTCTGCCAACGTCCTGACTTTC.

The CDR3 sequence is CASSASPGQVNEKLFF. As DNA, the CDR3 is TGTGCCAGCAGCGCCAGTCCTGGACAGGTTAATGAAAAACTGTTTTTT. V usage is TRBV9 and J usage is TRBJ1-4, with 7 bases matching TRBD1. The V and J ends lost 3 bases and 4 bases, in that order; junction bases with no gene match: 9. From germline, CDR1 is SGDLS and CDR2 YYNGEE. The CDR3 has 16 residues.

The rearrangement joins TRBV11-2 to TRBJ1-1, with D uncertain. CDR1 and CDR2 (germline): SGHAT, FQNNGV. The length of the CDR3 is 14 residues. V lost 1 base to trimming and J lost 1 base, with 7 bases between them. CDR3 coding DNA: TGTGCCAGCAGCTTAGCGGTCTGGAACACTGAAGCTTTCTTT. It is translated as CASSLAVWNTEAFF.

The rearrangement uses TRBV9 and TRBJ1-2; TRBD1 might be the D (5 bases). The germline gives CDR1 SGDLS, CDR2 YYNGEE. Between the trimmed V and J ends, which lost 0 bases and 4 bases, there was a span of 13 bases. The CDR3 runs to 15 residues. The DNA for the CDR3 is TGTGCCAGCAGCGTAGGGGGCGCGAGATTCTATGGCTACACCTTC. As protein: CASSVGGARFYGYTF.

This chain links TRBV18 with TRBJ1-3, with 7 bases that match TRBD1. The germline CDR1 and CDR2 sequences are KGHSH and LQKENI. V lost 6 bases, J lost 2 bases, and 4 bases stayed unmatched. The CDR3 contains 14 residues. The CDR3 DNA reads TGTGCCAGCTCCCAAGACAGGGCTGGAAACACCATATATTTT. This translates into CASSQDRAGNTIYF.

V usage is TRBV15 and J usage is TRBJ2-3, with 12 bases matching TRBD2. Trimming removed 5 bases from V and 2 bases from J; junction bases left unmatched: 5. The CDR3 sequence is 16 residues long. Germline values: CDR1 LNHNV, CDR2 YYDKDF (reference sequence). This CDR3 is CATSGRLAGDTDTQYF. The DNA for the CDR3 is TGTGCCACCAGCGGAAGACTAGCGGGAGACACAGATACGCAGTATTTT.

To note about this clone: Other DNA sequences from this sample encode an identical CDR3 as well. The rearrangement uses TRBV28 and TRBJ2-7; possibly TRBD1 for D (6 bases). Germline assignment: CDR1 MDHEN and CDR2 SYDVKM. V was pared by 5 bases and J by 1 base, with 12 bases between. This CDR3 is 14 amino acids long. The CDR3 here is CASSLQGGSYEQYF. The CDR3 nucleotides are TGTGCCAGCAGTCTACAAGGGGGATCCTACGAGCAGTACTTC.

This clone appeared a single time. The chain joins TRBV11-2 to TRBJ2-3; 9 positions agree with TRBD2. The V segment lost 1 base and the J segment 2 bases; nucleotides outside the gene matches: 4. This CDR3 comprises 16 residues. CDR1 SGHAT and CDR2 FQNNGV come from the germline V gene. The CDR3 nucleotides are TGTGCCAGCAGCTTAGCAGCGGGAGGAACCACAGATACGCAGTATTTT. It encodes CASSLAAGGTTDTQYF.

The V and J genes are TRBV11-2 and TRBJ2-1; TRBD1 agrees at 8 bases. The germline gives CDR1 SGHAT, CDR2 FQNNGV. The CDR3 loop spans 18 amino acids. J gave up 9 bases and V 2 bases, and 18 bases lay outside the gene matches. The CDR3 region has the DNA TGTGCCAGCAGCTTACTTCTGGCAGGGGGCGTCTCGAACCCTGAGCAGTTCTTC. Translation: CASSLLLAGGVSNPEQFF. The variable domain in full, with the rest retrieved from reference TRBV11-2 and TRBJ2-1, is EAGVAQSPRYKIIEKRQSVAFWCNPISGHATLYWYQQILGQGPKLLIQFQNNGVVDDSQLPKDRFSAERLKGVDSTLKIQPAKLEDSAVYLCASSLLLAGGVSNPEQFFGPGTRLTVL.

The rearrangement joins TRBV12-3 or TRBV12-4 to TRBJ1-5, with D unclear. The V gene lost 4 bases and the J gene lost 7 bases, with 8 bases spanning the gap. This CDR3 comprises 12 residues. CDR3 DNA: TGTGCCAGCAGTTCCTCGGGGCAGCCCCAGCATTTT. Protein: CASSSSGQPQHF.

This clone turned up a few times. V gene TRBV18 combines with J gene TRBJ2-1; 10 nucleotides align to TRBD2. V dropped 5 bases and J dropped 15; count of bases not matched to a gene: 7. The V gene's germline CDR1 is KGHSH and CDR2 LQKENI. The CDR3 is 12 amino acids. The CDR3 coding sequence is TGTGCCAGCTCAGAGCGGGAGGGCCGGCGGTTCTTC. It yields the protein CASSEREGRRFF.

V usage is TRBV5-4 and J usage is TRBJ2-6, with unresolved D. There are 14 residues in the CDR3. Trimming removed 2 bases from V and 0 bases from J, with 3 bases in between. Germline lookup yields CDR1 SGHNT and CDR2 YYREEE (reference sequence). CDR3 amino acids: CASSLASGANVLTF. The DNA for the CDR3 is TGTGCCAGCAGCTTAGCCTCTGGGGCCAACGTCCTGACTTTC.

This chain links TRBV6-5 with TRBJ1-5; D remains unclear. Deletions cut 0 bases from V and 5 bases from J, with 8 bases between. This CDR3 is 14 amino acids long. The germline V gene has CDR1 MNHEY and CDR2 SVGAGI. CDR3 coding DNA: TGTGCCAGCAGTTACTCTTACACCGATCAGCCCCAGCATTTT. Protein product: CASSYSYTDQPQHF.

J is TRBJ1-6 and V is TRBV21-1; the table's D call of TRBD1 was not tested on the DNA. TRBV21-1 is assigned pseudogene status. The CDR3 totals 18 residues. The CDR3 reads CASLNRGPKEYAESTLHF. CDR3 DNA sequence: TGTGCCAGCCTTAACAGGGGGCCTAAAGAGTACGCGGAATCCACCCTCCACTTT.

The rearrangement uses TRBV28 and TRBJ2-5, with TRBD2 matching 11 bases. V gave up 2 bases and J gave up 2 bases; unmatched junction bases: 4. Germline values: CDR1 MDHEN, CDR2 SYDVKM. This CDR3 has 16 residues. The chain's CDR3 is CASSLPLAGGQETQYF. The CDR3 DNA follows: TGTGCCAGCAGTTTACCCCTAGCGGGGGGACAAGAGACCCAGTACTTC. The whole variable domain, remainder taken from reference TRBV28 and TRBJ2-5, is DVKVTQSSRYLVKRTGEKVFLECVQDMDHENMFWYRQDPGLGLRLIYFSYDVKMKEKGDIPEGYSVSREKKERFSLILESASTNQTSMYLCASSLPLAGGQETQYFGPGTRLLVL.

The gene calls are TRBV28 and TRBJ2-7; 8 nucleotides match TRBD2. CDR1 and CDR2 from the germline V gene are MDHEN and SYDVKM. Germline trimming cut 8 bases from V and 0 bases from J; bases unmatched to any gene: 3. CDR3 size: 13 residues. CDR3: CASEREGSYEQYF. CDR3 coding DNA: TGTGCCAGCGAACGGGAGGGCTCCTACGAGCAGTACTTC.

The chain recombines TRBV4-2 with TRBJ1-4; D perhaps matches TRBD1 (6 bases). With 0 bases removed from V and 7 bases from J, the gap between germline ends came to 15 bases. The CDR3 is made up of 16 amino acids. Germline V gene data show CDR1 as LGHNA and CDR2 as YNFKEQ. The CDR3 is CASSQDRAQGSEKLFF. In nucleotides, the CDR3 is TGTGCCAGCAGCCAAGATCGGGCACAGGGTAGTGAAAAACTGTTTTTT.

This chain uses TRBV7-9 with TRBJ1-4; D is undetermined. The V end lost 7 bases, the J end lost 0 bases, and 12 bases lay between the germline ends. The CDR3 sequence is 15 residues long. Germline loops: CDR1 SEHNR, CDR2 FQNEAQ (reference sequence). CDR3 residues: CASNPGSTTNEKLFF. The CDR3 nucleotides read TGTGCCAGCAACCCCGGGAGCACAACTAATGAAAAACTGTTTTTT.

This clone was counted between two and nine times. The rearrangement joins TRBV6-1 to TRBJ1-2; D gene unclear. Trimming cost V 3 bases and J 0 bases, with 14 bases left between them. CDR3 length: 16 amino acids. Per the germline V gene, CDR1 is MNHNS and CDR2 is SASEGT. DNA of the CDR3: TGTGCCAGCAGTGACCCCCGGGGAGGAGCTAACTATGGCTACACCTTC. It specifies CASSDPRGGANYGYTF.

The CDR3 region has the DNA TGTGCCAGCTCACCAACTAGCGGGGTCTCCTACGAGCAGTACTTC. As protein: CASSPTSGVSYEQYF. This rearrangement joins TRBV18 to TRBJ2-7; 10 bases map to TRBD2. V lost 2 bases and J lost 0; bases outside the gene matches: 1. CDR1 and CDR2 (germline): KGHSH, LQKENI. The CDR3 consists of 15 residues.

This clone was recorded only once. The CDR3 protein is CASSLGLRDSNTEAFF. In DNA form, the CDR3 reads TGCGCCAGCAGCTTGGGTCTGAGGGACAGTAACACTGAAGCTTTCTTT. This chain links TRBV5-1 with TRBJ1-1, with 7 bases identical to TRBD1. The CDR3 has 16 amino acids. Trimming removed 0 bases from V and 2 bases from J; junction bases left unmatched: 7. Germline CDR1 and CDR2: SGHRS and YFSETQ.

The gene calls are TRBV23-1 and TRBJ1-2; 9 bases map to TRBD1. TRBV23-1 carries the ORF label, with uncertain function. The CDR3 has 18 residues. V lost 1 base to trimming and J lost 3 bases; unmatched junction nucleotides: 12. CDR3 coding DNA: TGCGCCAGCAGTCAATGGAATCCGGGACAGGGACCTTACTATGGCTACACCTTC. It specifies CASSQWNPGQGPYYGYTF.

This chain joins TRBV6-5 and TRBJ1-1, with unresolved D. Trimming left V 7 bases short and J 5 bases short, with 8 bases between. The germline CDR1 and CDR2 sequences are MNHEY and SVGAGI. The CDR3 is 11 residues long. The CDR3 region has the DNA TGTGCCAGCACCCGGGGAACTGAAGCTTTCTTT. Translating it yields CASTRGTEAFF.